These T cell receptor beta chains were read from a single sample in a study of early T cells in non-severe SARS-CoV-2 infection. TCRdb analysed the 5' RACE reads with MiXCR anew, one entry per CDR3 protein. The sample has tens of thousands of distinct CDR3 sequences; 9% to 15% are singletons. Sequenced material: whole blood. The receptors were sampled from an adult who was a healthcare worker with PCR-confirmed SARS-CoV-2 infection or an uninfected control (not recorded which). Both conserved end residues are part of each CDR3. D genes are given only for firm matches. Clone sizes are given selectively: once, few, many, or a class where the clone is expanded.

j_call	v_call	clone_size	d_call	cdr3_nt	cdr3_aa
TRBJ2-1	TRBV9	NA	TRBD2	TGTGCCAGCAGCGATTATAGCGGGGTGCCCTACAATGAGCAGTTCTTC	CASSDYSGVPYNEQFF
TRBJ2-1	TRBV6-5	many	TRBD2	TGTGCCAGCAGTTCTAGCGGAACAGGCTACAATGAGCAGTTCTTC	CASSSSGTGYNEQFF
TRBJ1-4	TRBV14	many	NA	TGTGCCAGCAGCAGGGCGTACAATGAAAAACTGTTTTTT	CASSRAYNEKLFF
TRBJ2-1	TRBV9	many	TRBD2	TGTGCCAGCACCCTAAGCGGGAGGGCGGACAATGAGCAGTTCTTC	CASTLSGRADNEQFF
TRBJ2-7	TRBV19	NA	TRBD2	TGTGCCAGTAGCCCCTCGCGGGGGGGAATCCACGAGCAGTACTTC	CASSPSRGGIHEQYF
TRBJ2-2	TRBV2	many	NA	TGTGCCAGCAGTGGGTATACTAGTCTGTCCGGGGAGCTGTTTTTT	CASSGYTSLSGELFF
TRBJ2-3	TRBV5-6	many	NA	TGTGCCAGCAGCTTGGGGCTAGATACGCAGTATTTT	CASSLGLDTQYF
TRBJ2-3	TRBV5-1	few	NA	TGCGCCAGGACGGGCAGGATCACAGATACGCAGTATTTT	CARTGRITDTQYF
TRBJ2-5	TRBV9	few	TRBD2	TGTGCCAGCAGCGTACTAGCTAGCGGAACCGAGACCCAGTACTTC	CASSVLASGTETQYF
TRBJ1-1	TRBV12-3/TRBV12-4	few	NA	TGTGCCAGCAGTTTCTTCAGGAACACTGAAGCTTTCTTT	CASSFFRNTEAFF
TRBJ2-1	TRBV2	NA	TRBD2	TGTGCCAGCACGGGTCTAGCGGGAGAATATGAGCAGTTCTTC	CASTGLAGEYEQFF
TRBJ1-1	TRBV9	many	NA	TGTGCCAGCAGCGTAGCTGAAGGGCTCACTGAAGCTTTCTTT	CASSVAEGLTEAFF
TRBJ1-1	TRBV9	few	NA	TGTGCCAGCAGCGTAGGACCGTTGGTGGCTGAAGCTTTCTTT	CASSVGPLVAEAFF
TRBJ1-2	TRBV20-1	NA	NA	TGCAGTGCTTGGACAGTACCCTATGGCTACACCTTC	CSAWTVPYGYTF
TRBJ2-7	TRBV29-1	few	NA	TGCAGCGTTGCAGAGCCCTCCTACGAGCAGTACTTC	CSVAEPSYEQYF
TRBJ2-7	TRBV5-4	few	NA	TGTGCCAGCAGCTTGGGGGCAGGCAGCTCCTACGAGCAGTACTTC	CASSLGAGSSYEQYF
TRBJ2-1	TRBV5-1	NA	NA	TGCGCCAGCAGCCCGGGATGGAGCTCCTACAATGAGCAGTTCTTC	CASSPGWSSYNEQFF